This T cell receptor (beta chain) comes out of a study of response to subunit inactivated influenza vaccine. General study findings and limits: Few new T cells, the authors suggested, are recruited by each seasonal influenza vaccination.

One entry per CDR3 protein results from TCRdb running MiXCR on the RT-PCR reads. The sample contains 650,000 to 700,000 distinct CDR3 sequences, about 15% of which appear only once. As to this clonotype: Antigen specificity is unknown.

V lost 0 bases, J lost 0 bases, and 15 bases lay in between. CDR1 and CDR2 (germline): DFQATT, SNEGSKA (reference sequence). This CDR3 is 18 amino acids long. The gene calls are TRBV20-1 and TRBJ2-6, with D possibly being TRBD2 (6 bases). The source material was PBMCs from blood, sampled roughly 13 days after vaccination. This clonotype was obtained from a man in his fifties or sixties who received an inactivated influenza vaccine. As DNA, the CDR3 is TGCAGTGCTAGAGATTCAGGAGCGGGCATCTCTGGGGCCAACGTCCTGACTTTC. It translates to CSARDSGAGISGANVLTF.